Presented here are 9 T cell receptor beta chains from one specimen sequenced in a study of OX40 agonist ivuxolimab in advanced cancers. Clones were read by immunoSEQ multiplex PCR, and TCRdb kept only the in-frame ones, dropping some. This sample has about 66,000 clones, with approximately 86% found just once. The sequencing here drew on CD4+ or CD8+ T cells sorted from blood, taken in a trial of the OX40 agonist ivuxolimab. The receptor source for this set is an adult with an advanced solid tumor such as melanoma, head and neck, liver or kidney cancer.

The chain combines TRBV11-2 with TRBJ1-3; D remains unclear. V gave up 5 bases and J gave up 5 bases, with 16 bases separating them. Looked up from germline, CDR1 is SGHAT and CDR2 is FQNNGV. There are 15 residues in the CDR3. The CDR3 sequence is CASSPTVENRNTIYF. CDR3 DNA sequence: TGTGCCAGCAGCCCGACGGTGGAAAACAGAAACACCATATATTTT.

CDR3 in amino acids: CASSVATRVAGEGLRGTDTQYF. DNA of the CDR3: TGTGCCAGCAGCGTAGCTACGCGGGTAGCGGGAGAGGGACTAAGGGGCACAGATACGCAGTATTTT. The chain employs TRBV9 and TRBJ2-3; 9 positions match TRBD2. V gave up 0 bases and J gave up 1 base; unmatched junction bases: 21. CDR1 is SGDLS, CDR2 YYNGEE, per germline. The CDR3 is 22 residues long.

The chain has TRBV27 and TRBJ1-5; possibly TRBD1 for D (6 bases). The V end was cut by 1 base, the J end by 3 bases, with 10 bases between. The CDR3 has 15 amino acids. Germline V gives CDR1 MNHEY, CDR2 SMNVEV (reference sequence). The CDR3 region is CASSLLGAFNQPQHF. CDR3 coding DNA: TGTGCCAGCAGTTTATTGGGGGCGTTCAATCAGCCCCAGCATTTT.

V is TRBV7-6 and J is TRBJ1-3; D unclear. The germline V and J ends were trimmed by 5 bases and 4 bases, with 18 bases remaining between them. Per the germline V gene, CDR1 is SGHVS and CDR2 is FNYEAQ. CDR3 size: 16 residues. The CDR3 spells CASSPTSQGGGNTIYF. The CDR3 nucleotides read TGTGCCAGCAGCCCGACAAGTCAAGGAGGCGGAAACACCATATATTTT.

CDR3 nucleotide sequence: TGTGCCAGCAGCCCACGGGGGACTAGCGCCAATGAGCAGTTCTTC. It translates to CASSPRGTSANEQFF. The rearrangement links TRBV7-3 to TRBJ2-1; 10 nucleotides line up with TRBD2. V shed 5 bases, J shed 6 bases, and the junction held 7 bases outside the gene matches. The germline gives CDR1 SGHTA, CDR2 FQGTGA. CDR3 size: 15 residues.

The chain joins TRBV10-3 to TRBJ2-3; a possible D gene is TRBD2 (5 bases). Germline CDR1 and CDR2: ENHRY and SYGVKD. The ends were cut back, 10 bases at V and 2 bases at J, with 16 bases in the middle. This CDR3 has 14 amino acids. The CDR3 loop is CATKGGNYTDTQYF. Here the CDR3 DNA reads TGTGCCACCAAAGGAGGCAACTACACAGATACGCAGTATTTT.

The CDR3: CASSPGGQRINTEAFF. The CDR3 bases are TGTGCCAGCAGCCCCGGGGGACAGCGAATTAACACTGAAGCTTTCTTT. This chain joins TRBV6-6 and TRBJ1-1, with 7 bases lining up with TRBD1. After removal of 6 bases from V and 2 bases from J, the junction contained 12 bases not matched to a gene. This CDR3 spans 16 amino acids. CDR1 is MNHNY and CDR2 is SVGAGI in the germline V gene (reference sequence).

The CDR3 here is CASSQQRELQAFF. The CDR3 region has the DNA TGTGCCAGCAGCCAACAACGGGAGCTCCAAGCTTTCTTT. The chain uses TRBV4-2 and TRBJ1-1; D unresolved. V was trimmed by 2 bases and J by 9 bases, leaving 13 bases between them. Germline V gene data show CDR1 as LGHNA and CDR2 as YNFKEQ. This CDR3 contains 13 residues.

The J gene is TRBJ2-1, the V gene TRBV27, with 7 bases identical to TRBD1. Germline CDR1 reads MNHEY; CDR2 reads SMNVEV (reference sequence). V was pared by 5 bases and J by 0 bases, with 4 bases of the junction left unmatched. There are 15 residues in the CDR3. The CDR3 sequence: CASSPQGVSYNEQFF. The DNA of the CDR3 is TGTGCCAGCAGTCCCCAGGGGGTCTCCTACAATGAGCAGTTCTTC.